The 32 T cell receptor beta chains below all came from one sample that was sequenced in a study of CD8 T cells in ankylosing spondylitis. Study results and limitations: Typical of ankylosing spondylitis blood, it appeared, was a TCR beta motif of eight highly homologous variants.

No antigens are known for them. TCRdb independently ran MiXCR on the 5' RACE reads; one entry per CDR3 protein. The sample has around 490,000 distinct CDR3 sequences, 5.3% seen once. Sequencing was performed on blood, either unsorted or a sorted T cell fraction (not recorded which). The receptors come from a male donor with ankylosing spondylitis.

This clonotype has just a few counts. The V and J genes are TRBV15 and TRBJ2-1; tentatively, D is TRBD1 or TRBD2 (5 bases each). V was cut by 0 bases and J by 12 bases, with 18 bases left in between. Germline V gives CDR1 LNHNV, CDR2 YYDKDF (reference sequence). The length of the CDR3 is 15 residues. The CDR3 loop reads CATSREAMGRGRQFF. CDR3 nucleotides: TGTGCCACCAGCAGAGAGGCCATGGGACGGGGACGGCAGTTCTTC.

This clonotype was seen at least ten times. V usage is TRBV5-1 and J usage is TRBJ2-7, with D hard to call. The CDR3 is 15 residues long. Germline CDR1 SGHRS, CDR2 YFSETQ. V lost 0 bases, J lost 0 bases, and 10 bases lay in between. This chain's CDR3 is CASSLALGLSYEQYF. CDR3 in DNA: TGCGCCAGCAGCTTGGCCCTGGGCCTCTCCTACGAGCAGTACTTC.

This clonotype was counted at least ten times. The J gene is TRBJ1-2, the V gene TRBV12-3 or TRBV12-4; TRBD1 matches at 7 bases. V gave up 3 bases and J gave up 4 bases; unmatched junction bases: 8. This CDR3 spans 15 amino acids. CDR3 in amino acids: CASSFGRGGVYGYTF. Here the CDR3 DNA reads TGTGCCAGCAGTTTCGGTCGAGGGGGCGTCTATGGCTACACCTTC.

The chain links TRBV12-3 or TRBV12-4 to TRBJ2-5; 9 bases fit TRBD1. The V gene end was trimmed by 3 bases and the J gene end by 4 bases; junction bases not matched to a gene: 9. The CDR3 extends over 16 amino acids. CDR3 sequence reads: CASSFRDRGFRETQYF. The CDR3 DNA is TGTGCCAGCAGTTTTCGAGACAGGGGGTTTAGAGAGACCCAGTACTTC.

The sample holds many counts of this clonotype. This chain links TRBV20-1 with TRBJ1-5; 7 bases align to TRBD1. With V trimmed by 5 bases and J by 0 bases, 10 bases remained unmatched. The V gene's germline CDR1 is DFQATT and CDR2 SNEGSKA (reference sequence). This CDR3 has 16 residues. CDR3 loop: CSAGSRDRISNQPQHF. CDR3 sequence (DNA): TGCAGTGCTGGCAGCCGGGACAGAATTAGCAATCAGCCCCAGCATTTT.

This clonotype was seen repeatedly, ten times or more. The rearrangement joins TRBV7-2 to TRBJ2-7, with TRBD1 matching 9 bases. The junction had 15 bases not matched to a gene; V was cut back by 5 bases and J by 7 bases. The germline V gene has CDR1 SGHTA and CDR2 FQGNSA. The CDR3 loop spans 16 amino acids. The CDR3 region has the DNA TGTGCCAGCAGCCGGAGACCGGGACAGGGCATTGAAGAGCAGTACTTC. Translated: CASSRRPGQGIEEQYF. The full variable domain, rest sourced from reference TRBV7-2 and TRBJ2-7, is GAGVSQSPSNKVTEKGKDVELRCDPISGHTALYWYRQSLGQGLEFLIYFQGNSAPDKSGLPSDRFSAERTGGSVSTLTIQRTQQEDSAVYLCASSRRPGQGIEEQYFGPGTRLTVT.

This clonotype came up many times. V is TRBV7-9 and J is TRBJ2-1; no clear D. V was clipped by 6 bases and J by 6 bases, with 12 bases between them. The V gene's germline CDR1 is SEHNR and CDR2 FQNEAQ (reference sequence). The CDR3 loop spans 13 amino acids. The CDR3 is CASSPVWSNEQFF. CDR3 DNA: TGTGCCAGCAGTCCCGTTTGGAGCAATGAGCAGTTCTTC.

This clonotype was detected ten times or more. The J gene is TRBJ2-7, the V gene TRBV5-1; D possibly corresponds to TRBD2 (5 bases). This CDR3 has 13 amino acids. V was clipped by 0 bases and J by 7 bases, with 11 bases between them. Germline lookup yields CDR1 SGHRS and CDR2 YFSETQ. CDR3 region: CASSLDTPGEQYF. The DNA of the CDR3 is TGCGCCAGCAGCTTGGATACCCCGGGGGAGCAGTACTTC.

This clonotype was observed many times. This chain uses TRBV7-3 with TRBJ1-1, with a weak D call TRBD1 (6 bases). The CDR3 loop spans 14 amino acids. CDR1 and CDR2 (germline): SGHTA, FQGTGA. The V gene lost 6 bases and the J gene lost 6 bases, with 17 bases spanning the gap. The CDR3 DNA reads TGTGCCAGCAGTCCCAGGGGCGCCGGCGCTGAAGCTTTCTTT. Translating gives CASSPRGAGAEAFF.

This clonotype was seen repeatedly, ten times or more. The chain recombines TRBV20-1 with TRBJ2-5; TRBD2 matches 8 bases. Unmatched junction bases numbered 7, after V lost 0 bases and J lost 4 bases. The CDR3 has 15 residues. Germline values: CDR1 DFQATT, CDR2 SNEGSKA (reference sequence). This CDR3 is CSARDLASGRETQYF. Written as DNA, the CDR3 is TGCAGTGCTAGAGATTTGGCGAGCGGGAGAGAGACCCAGTACTTC.

This clonotype was picked up many times. This chain joins TRBV6-1 and TRBJ1-5; D is unresolved. The V and J ends lost 4 bases and 0 bases respectively, with 7 bases between them. This CDR3 region has 14 residues. Germline V gives CDR1 MNHNS, CDR2 SASEGT. Here the CDR3 DNA reads TGTGCCAGCAGTGGAGGTCGTAGCAATCAGCCCCAGCATTTT. Protein product: CASSGGRSNQPQHF.

This clonotype showed up many times. The chain joins TRBV12-3 or TRBV12-4 to TRBJ2-3; 7 positions match TRBD2. The CDR3 extends over 15 amino acids. Unmatched junction bases numbered 3, after V lost 1 base and J lost 2 bases. The CDR3 bases are TGTGCCAGCAGTTTAGACGGGGGGATCACAGATACGCAGTATTTT. This translates into CASSLDGGITDTQYF.

This clonotype was seen a handful of times. The chain couples TRBV7-9 to TRBJ2-1, with D perhaps matching TRBD2 (6 bases). The CDR3 sequence is 16 residues long. V lost 7 bases to trimming and J lost 0 bases, with 16 bases between them. Germline CDR1 SEHNR, CDR2 FQNEAQ (reference sequence). The CDR3 DNA is TGTGCCAGCACCTCTGTCGGGAGTTCCTCCTACAATGAGCAGTTCTTC. Its protein product is CASTSVGSSSYNEQFF.

CDR3 amino acids: CASSYSGQLGNTIYF. CDR3 nucleotides: TGTGCCAGCAGTTACTCGGGTCAGCTCGGAAACACCATATATTTT. V is TRBV6-5 and J is TRBJ1-3, with D hard to call. V lost 0 bases, J lost 4 bases, and 10 bases lay in between. CDR3 length: 15 amino acids. CDR1 is MNHEY and CDR2 is SVGAGI in the germline V gene.

The sample holds many counts of this clonotype. The DNA for the CDR3 is TGTGCCAGCAGGCCAACAGGGTCCCACACCCCCCAGTATTTT. Encoded protein: CASRPTGSHTPQYF. This sequence joins TRBV12-3 or TRBV12-4 and TRBJ2-3; possibly TRBD1 for D (6 bases). The CDR3 is 14 residues long. The V and J ends lost 6 bases and 12 bases respectively, with 22 bases between them.

This sequence joins TRBV9 and TRBJ2-7; perhaps TRBD1 as D (5 bases). The V gene's germline CDR1 is SGDLS and CDR2 YYNGEE. The CDR3 runs 14 residues. V was trimmed by 0 bases and J by 3 bases, leaving 10 bases between them. This CDR3 reads CASSVDQGGYEQYF. The CDR3 nucleotides are TGTGCCAGCAGCGTAGACCAGGGCGGCTACGAGCAGTACTTC.

This clonotype was recorded at least ten times. The gene calls are TRBV5-6 and TRBJ2-3, with D hard to call. The germline CDR1 and CDR2 sequences are SGHDT and YYEEEE. Trimming stripped 6 bases from V and 2 bases from J, with 16 bases between. CDR3 size: 15 residues. CDR3 residues: CASTLSRHDTDTQYF. DNA for the CDR3: TGTGCCAGCACCCTGTCTCGGCACGACACAGATACGCAGTATTTT.

This clonotype was observed at least ten times. The chain recombines TRBV20-1 with TRBJ1-5; tentative D call: TRBD1 (5 bases). CDR3 length: 13 amino acids. CDR1 and CDR2 (germline): DFQATT, SNEGSKA (reference sequence). Trimming pared 3 bases from V and 4 bases from J, leaving 10 bases between. DNA for the CDR3: TGCAGTGCTAGTTGGGACCCGAATCAGCCCCAGCATTTT. It yields the protein CSASWDPNQPQHF.

Ten or more counts support this clonotype. The rearrangement joins TRBV7-9 to TRBJ2-5, with 14 bases aligning to TRBD2. The CDR3 sequence is 16 residues long. The trim removed 5 bases at V and 4 bases at J, leaving 6 bases unmatched. Germline CDR1 and CDR2: SEHNR and FQNEAQ (reference sequence). As DNA, the CDR3 is TGTGCCAGCAGCCCCGAGACTAGCGGGGGGGGAGAGACCCAGTACTTC. Protein sequence: CASSPETSGGGETQYF.

This clonotype has ten or more counts. The chain carries TRBV5-1 and TRBJ1-1, with D possibly matching TRBD1 (5 bases). Per the germline V gene, CDR1 is SGHRS and CDR2 is YFSETQ. V lost 4 bases to trimming and J lost 5 bases, with 12 bases between them. The CDR3 consists of 13 residues. CDR3 in DNA: TGCGCCAGCAGCCACCTTGGGACGACTGAAGCTTTCTTT. This sequence encodes CASSHLGTTEAFF. Drawing the rest from reference TRBV5-1 and TRBJ1-1, the complete variable domain is KAGVTQTPRYLIKTRGQQVTLSCSPISGHRSVSWYQQTPGQGLQFLFEYFSETQRNKGNFPGRFSGRQFSNSRSEMNVSTLELGDSALYLCASSHLGTTEAFFGQGTRLTVV.

The J gene is TRBJ1-3, the V gene TRBV4-1; unclear D gene. The germline gives CDR1 MGHRA, CDR2 YSYEKL. The CDR3 sequence is 15 residues long. V was trimmed by 1 base and J by 0 bases, leaving 7 bases between them. This CDR3 reads CASSQADYSGNTIYF. In DNA, the CDR3 is TGCGCCAGCAGCCAAGCTGACTACTCTGGAAACACCATATATTTT.

This clonotype has ten or more counts. V gene TRBV12-3 or TRBV12-4 combines with J gene TRBJ2-3, with 8 bases that match TRBD2. The V gene end was trimmed by 6 bases and the J gene end by 1 base; junction bases not matched to a gene: 3. The CDR3 is 14 amino acids. CDR3 loop: CASRYSGGTDTQYF. Here the CDR3 DNA reads TGTGCCAGCAGATATAGCGGGGGCACAGATACGCAGTATTTT.

There are many counts of this clonotype. One end of the junction fails to match germline, which may point to a read error. The chain carries TRBV7-2 and TRBJ2-1; 7 bases map to TRBD2. Per the germline V gene, CDR1 is SGHTA and CDR2 is FQGNSA. The length of the CDR3 is 15 residues. For the CDR3, the DNA is TGTGCCAGCAGTTTAGGTCCTAGCGGCTACAATGAGCAGTTCTTC. Protein: CASSLGPSGYNEQFF.

This clonotype showed up many times. The chain joins TRBV2 to TRBJ2-7; D possibly corresponds to TRBD1 (5 bases). The germline V and J ends were trimmed by 7 bases and 5 bases, with 18 bases remaining between them. Germline CDR1 is SNHLY and CDR2 is FYNNEI. This CDR3 comprises 14 residues. The CDR3 spells CASIYGAGKHEQYF. CDR3 bases: TGTGCCAGCATATATGGGGCAGGCAAACACGAGCAGTACTTC.

This clonotype has ten or more counts. J is TRBJ2-3 and V is TRBV20-1, with TRBD2 identical over 8 bases. Germline lookup yields CDR1 DFQATT and CDR2 SNEGSKA (reference sequence). V dropped 5 bases and J dropped 1; count of bases not matched to a gene: 5. The CDR3 is 14 residues long. The CDR3 spells CSAARGGRTDTQYF. DNA for the CDR3: TGCAGTGCTGCTCGCGGGGGGCGCACAGATACGCAGTATTTT.

This clonotype occurred many times. The chain recombines TRBV4-3 with TRBJ1-5, with D perhaps matching TRBD1 (5 bases). The CDR3 sequence is 17 residues long. Trimming took 1 base from V and 3 from J, leaving 16 bases between them. Per the germline V gene, CDR1 is LGHNA and CDR2 is YSLEER. The CDR3 nucleotides read TGCGCCAGCAGCCAAGGGGTGGGGGTTCCCCTCAATCAGCCCCAGCATTTT. Residues: CASSQGVGVPLNQPQHF.

This clonotype was observed many times. This chain uses TRBV11-2 with TRBJ2-3, with a weak D call TRBD2 (5 bases). The germline V gene has CDR1 SGHAT and CDR2 FQNNGV. The CDR3 is 14 residues long. V was clipped by 3 bases and J by 4 bases, with 11 bases between them. The CDR3 here is CASSFLAESDTQYF. The DNA of the CDR3 is TGTGCCAGCAGCTTCCTAGCTGAATCAGATACGCAGTATTTT.

In DNA, the CDR3 is TGTGCCAGCAGCCTGGCCGCCCTAGTAGGCGGAGAGCAGTACTTC. Translation: CASSLAALVGGEQYF. The V gene is TRBV7-6, the J gene TRBJ2-7, with D hard to call. This CDR3 comprises 15 residues. The germline gives CDR1 SGHVS, CDR2 FNYEAQ. V lost 5 bases, J lost 7 bases, and 21 bases lay in between.

The chain has TRBV6-2 or TRBV6-3 and TRBJ2-4; D call uncertain. The germline gives CDR1 MNHEY, CDR2 SVGEGT. The CDR3 runs to 19 residues. Deletions cut 10 bases from V and 0 bases from J, with 28 bases between. CDR3 in amino acids: CATDQGRKYRTIAKNIQYF. In DNA, the CDR3 is TGTGCCACCGACCAAGGTCGAAAATATAGAACGATAGCCAAAAACATTCAGTACTTC.

This clonotype showed up many times. This chain links TRBV4-1 with TRBJ2-1; D possibly corresponds to TRBD1 (6 bases). V was cut by 9 bases and J by 10 bases, with 13 bases left in between. This CDR3 region has 11 residues. Germline CDR1 MGHRA, CDR2 YSYEKL. This CDR3 reads CASRQAGEQFF. DNA of the CDR3: TGCGCCAGTAGACAGGCCGGAGAGCAGTTCTTC.

The chain carries TRBV21-1 and TRBJ2-5; the table names TRBD1, a call not compared with the DNA. TRBV21-1 is termed a pseudogene. This CDR3 has 14 amino acids. The CDR3 spells CASSHLGDGETQYF. The CDR3 DNA follows: TGTGCCAGCAGCCACCTCGGGGACGGAGAGACCCAGTACTTC.

At least ten counts were recorded for this clonotype. The chain has TRBV15 and TRBJ1-4; perhaps TRBD1 as D (5 bases). Germline assignment: CDR1 LNHNV and CDR2 YYDKDF (reference sequence). V lost 1 base and J 4 bases, leaving 10 bases between the germline ends. This CDR3 region has 15 residues. The CDR3: CATSRVDRNNEKLFF. The CDR3 coding sequence is TGTGCCACCAGCAGAGTAGACAGAAATAATGAAAAACTGTTTTTT.